This T cell receptor beta chain was captured in a study of T-cell reconstitution after alpha-beta-depleted transplantation in children. Study-wide findings and caveats: Reports say that about two months after transplant, the alpha-beta T cells came out of several hundred graft clones that had expanded.

Preparation of the TCRbeta library was carried out with unique molecular identifiers. TCRdb re-called the PCR reads through MiXCR, storing one row per CDR3 protein. The sample includes hundreds of thousands of distinct CDR3 sequences, under 25% of them seen just once. Germline trimming cut 2 bases from V and 5 bases from J; bases unmatched to any gene: 4. In germline, CDR1 is MNHEY, CDR2 SVGAGI. The CDR3 covers 14 residues. This clonotype was seen a few times. What it binds is not known. The receptor was derived from a boy younger than two who had a stem cell transplant for acute myeloid leukemia, so the T cells may come from the graft donor. The sample was PBMCs, mostly from graft donor cells, taken 360 days after TCRalphabeta/CD19-depleted stem cell transplant. The rearrangement joins TRBV6-5 to TRBJ2-7; 9 bases match TRBD1. As DNA, the CDR3 is TGTGCCAGCAGTTACGGGACAGGGATTGACGAGCAGTACTTC. Translated: CASSYGTGIDEQYF.